This TCR beta chain appears in the sequencing data of a study of shared clonotypes between healthy human individuals. The healthy adult donors were HIV-negative and reported no recent acute infections or vaccinations. This CDR3 is 13 amino acids long. V dropped 1 base and J dropped 3 bases, with 6 bases sitting between them. Germline V lookup: CDR1 SGHDN, CDR2 FVKESK. This clone was picked up many times. Per sorted-subset replicate PCR, input was approximately 200 ng DNA, representing about 32,000 T cell genomes. Per the original data handling: In the immunoSEQ data, sequences were junction-only and lacked quality scores, so filtering differed. Assay: immunoSEQ multiplex PCR; the TCRdb copy retains only in-frame clones and omits some. V, J and clone size derive from that table, while D and trimming were established from the DNA sequence. This sample has 300,000 or so clones; around two thirds occur once, and the top ten carry 10%.

This clonotype originated in a man aged 30 to 45 in good health. J is TRBJ2-5 and V is TRBV14; D tentatively fits TRBD1 or TRBD2 (5 bases each). Sequencing was carried out using memory CD4+ T cells sorted from blood. As for subset: CD45RA-negative fraction. In DNA, the CDR3 is TGTGCCAGCAGCCAAGGGGACGAAGAGACCCAGTACTTC. This gives the protein CASSQGDEETQYF.